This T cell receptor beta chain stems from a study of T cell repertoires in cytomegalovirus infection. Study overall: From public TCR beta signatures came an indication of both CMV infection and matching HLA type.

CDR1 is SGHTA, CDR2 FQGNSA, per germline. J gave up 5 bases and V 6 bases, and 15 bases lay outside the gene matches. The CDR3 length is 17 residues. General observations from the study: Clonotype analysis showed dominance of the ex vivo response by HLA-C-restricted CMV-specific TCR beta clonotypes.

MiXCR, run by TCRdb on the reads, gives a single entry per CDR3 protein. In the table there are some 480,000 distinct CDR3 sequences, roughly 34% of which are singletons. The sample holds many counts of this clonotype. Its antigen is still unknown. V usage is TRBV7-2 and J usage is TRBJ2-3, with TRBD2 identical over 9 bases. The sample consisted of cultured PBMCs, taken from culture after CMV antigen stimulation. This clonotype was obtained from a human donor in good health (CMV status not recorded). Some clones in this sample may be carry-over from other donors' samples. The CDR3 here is CASSKRGAGGSIDTQYF. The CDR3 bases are TGTGCCAGCAGTAAGAGGGGAGCGGGAGGTTCGATAGATACGCAGTATTTT.